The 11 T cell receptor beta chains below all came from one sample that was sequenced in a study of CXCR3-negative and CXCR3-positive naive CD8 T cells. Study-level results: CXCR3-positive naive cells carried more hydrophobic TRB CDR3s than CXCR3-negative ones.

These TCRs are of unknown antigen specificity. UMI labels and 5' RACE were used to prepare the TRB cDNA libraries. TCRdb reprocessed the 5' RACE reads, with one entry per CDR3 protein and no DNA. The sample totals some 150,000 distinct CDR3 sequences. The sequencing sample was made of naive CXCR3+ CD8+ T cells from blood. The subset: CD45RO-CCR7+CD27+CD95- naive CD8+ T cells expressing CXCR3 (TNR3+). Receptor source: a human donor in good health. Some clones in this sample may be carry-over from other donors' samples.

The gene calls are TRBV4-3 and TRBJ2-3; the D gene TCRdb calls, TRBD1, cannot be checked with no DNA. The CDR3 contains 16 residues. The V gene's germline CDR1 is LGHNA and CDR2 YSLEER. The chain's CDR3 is CASSQEVGGRTDTQYF.

This CDR3 reads CASSQGNRGYEQYF. The chain carries TRBV4-3 and TRBJ2-7; TCRdb proposes TRBD1, but this gene call is untestable without DNA. Germline V gives CDR1 LGHNA, CDR2 YSLEER. This CDR3 has 14 amino acids.

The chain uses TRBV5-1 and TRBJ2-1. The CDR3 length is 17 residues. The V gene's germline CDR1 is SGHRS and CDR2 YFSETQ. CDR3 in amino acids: CASSWPPQGSSYNEQFF.

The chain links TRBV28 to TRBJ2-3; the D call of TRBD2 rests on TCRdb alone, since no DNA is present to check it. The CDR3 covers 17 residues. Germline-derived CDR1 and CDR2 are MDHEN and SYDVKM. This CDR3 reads CASSLEGSGRFPDTQYF.

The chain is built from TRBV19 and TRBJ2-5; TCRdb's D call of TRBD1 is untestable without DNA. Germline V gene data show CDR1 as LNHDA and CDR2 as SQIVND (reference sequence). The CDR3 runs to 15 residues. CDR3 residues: CASRSGSGGQETQYF.

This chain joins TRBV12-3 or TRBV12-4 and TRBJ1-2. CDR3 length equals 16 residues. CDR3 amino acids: CASGLDKVPTNYGYTF.

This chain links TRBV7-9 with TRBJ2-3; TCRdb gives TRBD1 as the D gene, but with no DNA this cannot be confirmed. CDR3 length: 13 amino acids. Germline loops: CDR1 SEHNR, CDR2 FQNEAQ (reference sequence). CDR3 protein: CASSHRDADTQYF. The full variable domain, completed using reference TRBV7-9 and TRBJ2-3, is DTGVSQNPRHKITKRGQNVTFRCDPISEHNRLYWYRQTLGQGPEFLTYFQNEAQLEKSRLLSDRFSAERPKGSFSTLEIQRTEQGDSAMYLCASSHRDADTQYFGPGTRLTVL.

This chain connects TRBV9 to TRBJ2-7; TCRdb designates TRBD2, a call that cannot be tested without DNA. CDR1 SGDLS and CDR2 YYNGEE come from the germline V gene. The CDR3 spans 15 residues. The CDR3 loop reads CASSPLGLTTYEQYF.

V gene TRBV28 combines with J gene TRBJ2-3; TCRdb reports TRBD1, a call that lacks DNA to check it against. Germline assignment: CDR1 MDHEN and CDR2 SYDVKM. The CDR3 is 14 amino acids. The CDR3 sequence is CASASRGGTDTQYF.

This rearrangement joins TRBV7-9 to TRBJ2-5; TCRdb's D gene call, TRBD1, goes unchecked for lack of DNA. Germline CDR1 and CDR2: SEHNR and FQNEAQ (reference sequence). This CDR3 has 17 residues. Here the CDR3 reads CASSLPQQGAKRETQYF.

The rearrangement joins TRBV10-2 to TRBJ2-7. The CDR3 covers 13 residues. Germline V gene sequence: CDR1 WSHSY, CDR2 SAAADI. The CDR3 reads CASSDTSSHEQYF.